This T cell receptor (beta chain) was recorded in a study of CD8+ T cells in alopecia areata. cDNA prepared by RNA extraction and subsequent reverse transcription served as the template for sequencing. Profiled with immunoSEQ multiplex PCR; TCRdb holds only in-frame clones, not every one. In the table there are around 190,000 clones, roughly 60% of which are singletons. A remark on this clone: Its antigen is unknown. One junction end disagrees with the germline gene, perhaps due to a read error.

The study's findings and limits: Uncertainty remains about how baseline CD8+ expansion links to response, with one nonresponder. In scalp and blood, many expanded lesional clones persisted during tofacitinib.

As to treatment: oral pan-JAK inhibitor, 5-10 mg twice daily. Sorted out of PBMCs were CD4+ T cells and CD8+ T cells. CDR3 size: 15 residues. The germline V gene has CDR1 SNHLY and CDR2 FYNNEI. The source was CD4+ T cells sorted from blood, collected at week 24, from a patient treated with tofacitinib. This TCR derives from a human donor with alopecia areata. V usage is TRBV2 and J usage is TRBJ2-5, with a tentative D call TRBD2 (6 bases). Here the CDR3 DNA reads TGTGCCAGCAGCACCGCCGGGACTCCTAAAGAGGCCCAGTACTTC. This codes for CASSTAGTPKEAQYF.